This TCR beta chain was sequenced in a study of molecular identifiers for immune sequencing clone quantification. Whole-study findings and limits: Even with roughly 1 million naive cells present, spiked Jurkat TCR RNA from one cell was reportedly detectable. Highly expanded clone sizes could be underestimated through barcode sharing by identical TCR molecules.

As to this clonotype: Its antigen is not identified.

This CDR3 has 16 amino acids. Trimming pared 7 bases from V and 5 bases from J, leaving 20 bases between. Construction of naive CD8 libraries employed roughly 20,000 to 1,000,000 sorted cells together with 10%, 30% or 50% RNA. TCRdb passed the PCR reads through MiXCR, listing each CDR3 protein once. The sample lists just under 650,000 distinct CDR3 sequences, 20% occurring once. Sequenced sample: naive CD8+ T cells from blood, with Jurkat cell RNA spiked in. Sample subset: FACS-sorted CD8+CD4-CCR7+CD45RA+ naive T cells. This rearrangement joins TRBV12-3 or TRBV12-4 to TRBJ2-2; possible D gene TRBD2, 5 bases. The clonotype originates from a human donor in good health. Some libraries in this study had Jurkat cell RNA spiked in. The CDR3 is CASTHYGGGSTGELFF. For the CDR3, the DNA is TGTGCCAGCACTCATTATGGAGGTGGGTCGACCGGGGAGCTGTTTTTT.